These T cell receptor beta chains were read from a single sample in a study of identical twins. A single record per CDR3 protein comes from TCRdb applying MiXCR to the 5' RACE reads. The table lists roughly 750,000 distinct CDR3 sequences, less than 25% of them singletons. The sample was also reused in another study, on T cells expressing NK-cell markers.

Sample: PBMCs. The receptors shown here come from a woman younger than 35 in good health. The CDR3 runs from the conserved cysteine through the conserved F or W. Fields, in order: CDR3 length, clone size, D gene, V gene, J gene, CDR3 protein, CDR3 DNA. D genes are given only for firm matches. The size field is filled for only some rows; it gives once, few, many or a size class.

>13|NA|NA|TRBV29-1|TRBJ1-3
CSVVGGLGNTIYF
TGCAGCGTTGTTGGGGGGCTTGGAAACACCATATATTTT
>10|few|NA|TRBV29-1|TRBJ2-1
CSVAHNEQFF
TGCAGCGTTGCTCACAATGAGCAGTTCTTC
>14|few|NA|TRBV20-1|TRBJ2-1
CSARTYEGVQEQFF
TGCAGTGCTAGAACCTATGAGGGGGTACAGGAGCAGTTCTTC
>14|few|NA|TRBV12-5|TRBJ1-1
CASGLFTLNTEAFF
TGTGCTAGTGGTTTGTTTACCCTGAACACTGAAGCTTTCTTT
>13|few|NA|TRBV24-1|TRBJ1-2
CATSGWTVYGYTF
TGTGCCACCAGTGGTTGGACCGTCTATGGCTACACCTTC
>12|few|NA|TRBV6-2/TRBV6-3|TRBJ2-1
CASAGARNEQFF
TGTGCCTCGGCAGGGGCCAGAAATGAGCAGTTCTTC
>14|many|NA|TRBV7-2|TRBJ2-5
CASSLVDRPASEHF
TGTGCCAGCAGCTTAGTTGACCGGCCCGCATCGGAGCACTTC
>15|NA|TRBD2|TRBV7-9|TRBJ2-1
CASSLWLAERKGWFF
TGTGCCAGCAGCTTATGGCTAGCGGAACGAAAGGGGTGGTTCTTC
>15|NA|TRBD1|TRBV5-1|TRBJ2-6
CASSQGAPGANVLTF
TGCGCCAGCAGTCAGGGGGCGCCGGGGGCCAACGTCCTGACTTTC
>13|NA|NA|TRBV20-1|TRBJ1-2
CSAMSGPNYGYTF
TGCAGTGCTATGTCCGGTCCTAACTATGGCTACACCTTC
>15|NA|NA|TRBV6-5|TRBJ2-3
CASSYPNSAADTQYF
TGTGCCAGCAGTTACCCCAATAGCGCAGCAGATACGCAGTATTTT
>13|NA|NA|TRBV5-1|TRBJ2-1
CASSLRQGSEQFF
TGCGCCAGCAGCTTGAGGCAGGGGAGCGAGCAGTTCTTC
>12|NA|NA|TRBV2|TRBJ2-7
CASTEGDYEQYF
TGTGCCAGCACCGAGGGAGATTACGAGCAGTACTTC
>15|few|NA|TRBV10-3|TRBJ2-1
CAIRRSQARYNEQFF
TGTGCCATCAGAAGGAGCCAAGCCCGATACAATGAGCAGTTCTTC
>14|few|NA|TRBV4-2|TRBJ1-4
CASSPGTLNEKLFF
TGTGCCAGCAGCCCCGGGACGTTGAATGAAAAACTGTTTTTT
>16|NA|NA|TRBV5-1|TRBJ2-7
CASRLTLGAKFYEQYF
TGCGCCAGCCGCTTAACCCTGGGAGCCAAGTTCTACGAGCAGTACTTC
>15|few|NA|TRBV7-6|TRBJ1-5
CASSLAGASNQPQHF
TGTGCCAGCAGCTTAGCGGGAGCTAGCAATCAGCCCCAGCATTTT
>14|few|NA|TRBV12-3/TRBV12-4|TRBJ1-1
CASNVGQSYTEAFF
TGTGCCAGCAACGTCGGACAGTCCTACACTGAAGCTTTCTTT
>16|few|NA|TRBV15|TRBJ2-1
CATSFRGARSNNEQFF
TGTGCCACCAGCTTTAGGGGAGCACGGAGTAACAATGAGCAGTTCTTC
>13|NA|TRBD1|TRBV5-1|TRBJ2-7
CASSGTGGNEQYF
TGCGCCAGCAGCGGGACAGGGGGCAACGAGCAGTACTTC
>12|NA|NA|TRBV7-8|TRBJ1-2
CASSTSDLGYTF
TGTGCCAGCAGCACCTCGGACTTGGGCTACACCTTC